The present entry profiles one T cell receptor beta chain with its context. The sample originates from a study of blood T cell repertoires in COVID-19. Using immunoSEQ multiplex PCR, the repertoire was profiled, and TCRdb retains in-frame clones only, with some absent. Among a few hundred thousand clones listed, around 89% were seen once. Source material: peripheral blood. This receptor was identified in a man aged 25 to 45 with acute or convalescent COVID-19.

The DNA of the CDR3 is TGTGCCAGCAGCAAGGGACTAGAAGGCACAGATACGCAGTATTTT. Translating gives CASSKGLEGTDTQYF. V and J are TRBV5-4 and TRBJ2-3, with TRBD2 identical over 8 bases. The CDR3 covers 15 residues. The trim removed 4 bases at V and 1 base at J, leaving 5 bases unmatched. From germline, CDR1 is SGHNT and CDR2 YYREEE (reference sequence).